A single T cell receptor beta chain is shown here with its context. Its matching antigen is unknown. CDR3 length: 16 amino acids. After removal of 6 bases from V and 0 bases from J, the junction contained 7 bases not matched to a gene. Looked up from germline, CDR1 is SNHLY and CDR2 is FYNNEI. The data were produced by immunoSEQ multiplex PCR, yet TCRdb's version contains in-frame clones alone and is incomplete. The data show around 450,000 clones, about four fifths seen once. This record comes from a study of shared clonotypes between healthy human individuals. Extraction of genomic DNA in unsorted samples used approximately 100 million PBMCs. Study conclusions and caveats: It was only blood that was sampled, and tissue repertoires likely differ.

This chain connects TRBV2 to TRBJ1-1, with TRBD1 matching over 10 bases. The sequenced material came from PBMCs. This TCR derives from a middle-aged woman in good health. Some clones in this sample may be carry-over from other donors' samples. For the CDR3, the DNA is TGTGCCAGCAGCAGGACAGGGGGGGGTTTGAACACTGAAGCTTTCTTT. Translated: CASSRTGGGLNTEAFF.